This T cell receptor gamma chain was found in a study of human gamma delta and Vdelta1 T cells. Study-wide results and caveats: Delta One T cells were reportedly polyclonal and broadly cytotoxic against acute myeloid leukemia.

TCRdb made new clone calls on the PCR reads using CATT. The repertoire holds several thousand gamma-chain clones, with around 50% as singletons. The CDR3 length is 14 residues. Losses at the gene ends were 0 bases for V and 4 bases for J; bases not matched to a gene: 6. The germline gives CDR1 VINAFY, CDR2 YDVSNSKD. Turning to this clone: Its specificity is unknown.

Specimen: Vdelta1 gamma-delta T cells from blood grown in culture (DOT cells). The sequence was obtained from a human donor in good health. The V gene is TRGV5, the J gene TRGJ1 or TRGJ2. CDR3 coding DNA: TGTGCCACCTGGGACAGGCCGGAATATTATAAGAAACTCTTT. Translating gives CATWDRPEYYKKLF.